Listed below are T cell receptor beta chains from one sample, sequenced in a study of Ad26.COV2.S vaccination and SARS-CoV-2 variants. Repertoires were generated with immunoSEQ multiplex PCR, while TCRdb's copy carries only in-frame clones and drops some. The sample holds about 420,000 clones, approximately 87% seen once. The source material was peripheral blood, sampled in a trial of Ad26.COV2.S vaccine versus placebo. These receptors were taken from a person between 18 and 65 years old who received the Ad26.COV2.S COVID-19 vaccine or a placebo. The CDR3 runs from the conserved cysteine through the conserved F or W. Each record gives: clone size, V gene, D gene, J gene, CDR3 DNA, CDR3 protein. The D gene is left open where the match is weak. For some rows the clone size is stated as once, few or many, or as a class when expanded; others skip it.

clone_size: NA; v_call: TRBV27; d_call: NA; j_call: TRBJ1-5; cdr3_nt: TGTGCCAGCAGTTTTACGGGTTCCAATCAGCCCCAGCATTTT; cdr3_aa: CASSFTGSNQPQHF
clone_size: once; v_call: TRBV4-1; d_call: NA; j_call: TRBJ1-6; cdr3_nt: TGCGCCAGCAGCCACGGGCCTACTTCACCCCTCCACTTT; cdr3_aa: CASSHGPTSPLHF
clone_size: few; v_call: TRBV19; d_call: NA; j_call: TRBJ1-1; cdr3_nt: TGTGCCAGTAGTATAGGGACAGCTAACACTGAAGCTTTCTTT; cdr3_aa: CASSIGTANTEAFF
clone_size: NA; v_call: TRBV20-1; d_call: NA; j_call: TRBJ2-7; cdr3_nt: TGCAGTGCTATGGTGCGAGAGCAGTACTTC; cdr3_aa: CSAMVREQYF
clone_size: once; v_call: TRBV2; d_call: NA; j_call: TRBJ2-7; cdr3_nt: TGTGCCAGCAGCCTCCGGGACACAGCCTCCTACTTC; cdr3_aa: CASSLRDTASYF
clone_size: NA; v_call: TRBV24-1; d_call: TRBD2; j_call: TRBJ2-2; cdr3_nt: TGTGCCGCACAGACTAGCCTGAACACCGGGGAGCTGTTTTTT; cdr3_aa: CAAQTSLNTGELFF
clone_size: NA; v_call: TRBV2; d_call: NA; j_call: TRBJ1-5; cdr3_nt: TGTGCCAGCAGCGCGGAGAACAATCAGCCCCAGCATTTT; cdr3_aa: CASSAENNQPQHF
clone_size: NA; v_call: TRBV12-3/TRBV12-4; d_call: NA; j_call: TRBJ2-1; cdr3_nt: TGTGCCAGCAATCTCTACAATGAGCAGTTCTTC; cdr3_aa: CASNLYNEQFF
clone_size: NA; v_call: TRBV18; d_call: NA; j_call: TRBJ1-6; cdr3_nt: TGTGCCAGCTCAGGGGAAGGACAGCTGAATTCACCCCTCCACTTT; cdr3_aa: CASSGEGQLNSPLHF
clone_size: NA; v_call: TRBV7-3; d_call: NA; j_call: TRBJ2-7; cdr3_nt: TGTGCCAGCAGCCCCGGACAGCCGGGGGCCTACGAGCAGTACTTC; cdr3_aa: CASSPGQPGAYEQYF
clone_size: NA; v_call: TRBV7-2; d_call: TRBD1; j_call: TRBJ1-5; cdr3_nt: TGTGCCAGCAGCTTGGACAGGGATGGGGTTTTGGGCAATCAGCCCCAGCATTTT; cdr3_aa: CASSLDRDGVLGNQPQHF
clone_size: NA; v_call: TRBV28; d_call: TRBD1; j_call: TRBJ2-5; cdr3_nt: TGTGCCAGCAGTTCTCCCCCAGGGGGCTTTCCAGAGACCCAGTACTTC; cdr3_aa: CASSSPPGGFPETQYF
clone_size: few; v_call: TRBV2; d_call: TRBD1; j_call: TRBJ2-5; cdr3_nt: TGTGCCAGCACCCCTGGACAGGGTCGAGGTTCCCAGTACTTC; cdr3_aa: CASTPGQGRGSQYF
clone_size: NA; v_call: TRBV7-2; d_call: NA; j_call: TRBJ1-1; cdr3_nt: TGTGCCACCTCGAGGGAGCCCAGGAACACTGAAGCTTTCTTT; cdr3_aa: CATSREPRNTEAFF
clone_size: once; v_call: TRBV7-9; d_call: NA; j_call: TRBJ2-1; cdr3_nt: TGTGCCAGCAGCAACTACAGGGATGAGCAGTTCTTC; cdr3_aa: CASSNYRDEQFF
clone_size: NA; v_call: TRBV19; d_call: NA; j_call: TRBJ2-5; cdr3_nt: TGTGCCAGTGGTGGGGAAGAGACCCAGTACTTC; cdr3_aa: CASGGEETQYF
clone_size: NA; v_call: TRBV6-1; d_call: NA; j_call: TRBJ2-3; cdr3_nt: TGTGCCAGCAGTGAAATTGCGGGGGCGGGTATAGATACGCAGTATTTT; cdr3_aa: CASSEIAGAGIDTQYF
clone_size: once; v_call: TRBV5-6; d_call: NA; j_call: TRBJ2-1; cdr3_nt: TGTGCCAGCAGCCGTGACCAACATGAGCAGTTCTTC; cdr3_aa: CASSRDQHEQFF
clone_size: NA; v_call: TRBV18; d_call: NA; j_call: TRBJ1-6; cdr3_nt: TGTGCCAGCTCACCAAGCAGCTCCTATAATTCACCCCTCCACTTT; cdr3_aa: CASSPSSSYNSPLHF
clone_size: once; v_call: TRBV30; d_call: NA; j_call: TRBJ2-7; cdr3_nt: TGTGCCTGGAGAAACGAGGGTGGACTCGAGCAGTACTTC; cdr3_aa: CAWRNEGGLEQYF
clone_size: NA; v_call: TRBV3-1/TRBV3-2; d_call: NA; j_call: TRBJ2-7; cdr3_nt: TGTGCCAGCAGCCAAATAGGCCGGGGCCACGAGCAGTACTTC; cdr3_aa: CASSQIGRGHEQYF
clone_size: NA; v_call: TRBV19; d_call: NA; j_call: TRBJ1-5; cdr3_nt: TGTGCCAGTAGTATGACCAGGGTCGTGGACAGAAAGGGGCAGCCCCAGCATTTT; cdr3_aa: CASSMTRVVDRKGQPQHF
clone_size: NA; v_call: TRBV27; d_call: NA; j_call: TRBJ1-4; cdr3_nt: TGTGCCAGCAGTTTAACAAGGGCAACTAATGAAAAACTGTTTTTT; cdr3_aa: CASSLTRATNEKLFF